This record concerns one T cell receptor beta chain sequence. Its binding antigen is unknown. The record has no base qualities; no much larger clone is one base away. This specimen comes from a study of T cell responses to AZD1222 COVID-19 vaccine (dated by TCRdb to about 2021). With respect to the entire study: AZD1222 recipients given second doses at about 4 weeks or at about 12 weeks were pooled, since spike-specific TCR depth and breadth were not found to differ between the two schedules. A total of approximately 250 trial participants underwent TCR sequencing, of whom 200 to 220 had received two doses of AZD1222 and roughly 26 had received two doses of the MenACWY control vaccine. Trial participants were enrolled by age into subgroups of 18-55, 56-69 and 70-plus years, and 148, 28 and 57 TCR-sequenced participants, respectively, were included in these subgroups.

The time point tag for this specimen amounts to: baseline before first vaccination. The vaccinee samples were drawn from two UK trials, COV001 and COV002, one of which was a single-blind randomized controlled phase 2/3 trial testing AZD1222 (ChAdOx1 nCoV-19) in healthy adults. For TCRbeta chain sequencing, PBMC samples from trial participants were taken at day 0 and at day 28 after the second dose. The CDR3 regions of human TCRbeta chains were analyzed by immunosequencing. In the paper's pipeline: Repertoire TCRs were checked for matches against a reference library of SARS-CoV-2-specific TCRs that had been generated using the MIRA antigen-specificity platform. Breadth was defined as the fraction of unique TCRs that were SARS-CoV-2-associated, and depth was defined as the fraction of total T cells that were SARS-CoV-2-associated. Each spike-specific TCR was assigned to its reactive spike region and to a CD4 or CD8 class using the MIRA data. Log10-transformed breadth and depth values were compared by one-way ANOVA with Sidak's multiple comparisons tests. TCRdb provides this immuneACCESS table in a form limited to in-frame rearrangements. Some clones are lacking; in checked studies, under half of them reflect an unresolved V gene, and why the rest are absent is not known. V and J calls and clone size come straight from that table; D and trimming were deduced from the DNA. A total of about 170,000 clones appear in this sample, 80% to 95% of them only once. The ten largest clones represent about 1.6% of the sample.

Results and caveats for the whole study, not just this receptor: Epitopes outside the regions mutated in the B.1.351 and B.1.1.7 variants were reportedly recognized by nearly half of the unique spike-specific TCRs. A significant rise in spike-specific TCR breadth and depth was observed after two AZD1222 doses relative to day 0 and relative to MenACWY recipients. Most participants were white British and females outnumbered males, and the authors suggested that clonal diversity may have been underestimated. No day 14 peak-response samples were available, so repertoires were characterized only after the peak T cell response. Vaccine-associated CD4 TCRs spanned the whole spike protein, with dominant responses in regions 160-218 and 743-854. Conclusions about previously exposed vaccinees were limited because only six AZD1222 recipients were SARS-CoV-2 seropositive at baseline. In the small 56-69-year group, the increase in depth fell short of significance, most likely because of low power.

The trim is 3 bases for V and 2 bases for J, with a gap of 7 bases between the germline ends. From the cysteine through the phenylalanine, the CDR3 covers 12 amino acids. Only the CDR3 DNA is retained, 36 bases long and in frame from the first base. In the germline V gene, CDR1 corresponds to SQVTM and CDR2 to ANQGSEA. This chain joins TRBV29-1 to TRBJ1-2; no confident D gene assignment can be made. The clonotype was recovered from an adult in good health. This sample comprised peripheral blood, obtained on day 0 of AZD1222 vaccination. CDR3 region: CSVERRNYGYTF. The DNA sequence is as follows: TGCAGCGTTGAGCGTCGGAACTATGGCTACACCTTC.